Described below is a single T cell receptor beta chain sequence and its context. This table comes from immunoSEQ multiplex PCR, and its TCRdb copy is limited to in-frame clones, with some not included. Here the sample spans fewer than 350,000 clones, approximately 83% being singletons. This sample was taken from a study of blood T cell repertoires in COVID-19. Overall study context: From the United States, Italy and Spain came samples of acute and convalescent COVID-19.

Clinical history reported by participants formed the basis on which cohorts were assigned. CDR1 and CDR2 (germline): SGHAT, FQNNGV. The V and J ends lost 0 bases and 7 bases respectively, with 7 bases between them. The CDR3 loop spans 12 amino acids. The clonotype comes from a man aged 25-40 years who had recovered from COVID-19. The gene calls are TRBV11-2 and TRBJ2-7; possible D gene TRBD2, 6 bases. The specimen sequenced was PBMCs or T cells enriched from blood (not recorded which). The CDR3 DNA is TGTGCCAGCAGCTTAGATCGGGAGGAGCAGTACTTC. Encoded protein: CASSLDREEQYF.